The T cell receptor (beta chain) under discussion was sequenced for a study of blood T cell repertoires in COVID-19. Study-wide context: The United States, Italy and Spain were the sources of the acute and convalescent COVID-19 samples. PBMCs, B-cell-depleted T cells, or T cells were the source of the cDNA or gDNA that made up the material.

One Seattle source followed patients from active infection through their disease course. The protocol was immunoSEQ multiplex PCR, while the TCRdb copy is restricted to in-frame clones and leaves out a portion. This table holds 140,000 or so clones, roughly 83% found once. Only a few counts were recorded for this clone. V was trimmed by 8 bases and J by 8 bases, leaving 12 bases between them. The germline gives CDR1 LGHDT, CDR2 YNNKEL (reference sequence). The CDR3 length is 12 residues. The TCR was taken from a woman in her 70s with COVID-19, enrolled during active disease. The chain links TRBV3-1 (or the pseudogene TRBV3-2) to TRBJ1-4, with D possibly being TRBD1 (5 bases). Sequencing was done on a sample of peripheral blood. CDR3 region: CASGDFLEKLFF. CDR3 sequence (DNA): TGTGCCAGCGGGGACTTTCTCGAAAAACTGTTTTTT.